The 17 T cell receptor beta chains listed next were all sequenced from one sample in a study of sequential checkpoint blockade in melanoma. Treatment in this sample: randomized to nivolumab then ipilimumab (arm A) or the reverse (arm B). The data were produced by immunoSEQ multiplex PCR, yet TCRdb's version contains in-frame clones alone and is incomplete. The table has approximately 21,000 clones, more than 75% seen once. The sequencing here drew on CD8+ T cells sorted from blood (inferred from file names), taken from a patient given nivolumab and ipilimumab in sequence. The origin of the receptors is a human donor with melanoma.

Only a few counts were recorded for this clone. This chain uses TRBV25-1 with TRBJ2-7; D gene ambiguous. The CDR3 length is 14 residues. V was pared by 4 bases and J by 4 bases, with 14 bases between. Germline V CDR1 and CDR2: MGHDK, SYGVNS. For the CDR3, the DNA is TGTGCCAGCAGTGCCACCCTCCAACAGTACGAGCAGTACTTC. It codes for CASSATLQQYEQYF.

The genes are TRBV4-1 and TRBJ2-7; 12 nucleotides line up with TRBD2. After removal of 0 bases from V and 4 bases from J, the junction contained 1 base not matched to a gene. CDR3 length: 15 residues. Germline CDR1 and CDR2: MGHRA and YSYEKL. The CDR3 nucleotides are TGCGCCAGCAGCCAAGAAGGGACTAGCGGGTACGAGCAGTACTTC. It codes for CASSQEGTSGYEQYF.

V gene TRBV7-2 combines with J gene TRBJ1-3; possible D gene TRBD1, 5 bases. Looked up from germline, CDR1 is SGHTA and CDR2 is FQGNSA. This CDR3 is built from 17 residues. The germline V and J ends were trimmed by 1 base and 2 bases, with 15 bases remaining between them. The CDR3, as DNA: TGTGCCAGCAGCTTAGGGTATAGGGGCACAACTGGAAACACCATATATTTT. Translated, it gives CASSLGYRGTTGNTIYF.

The gene calls are TRBV18 and TRBJ2-2, with TRBD1 as a possible D gene (5 bases). The CDR3 loop spans 15 amino acids. The ends were cut back, 1 base at V and 5 bases at J, with 11 bases in the middle. CDR1 is KGHSH and CDR2 is LQKENI in the germline V gene. The CDR3 DNA sequence: TGTGCCAGCTCACCACAAGGGGAAGGGACCGGGGAGCTGTTTTTT. It is translated as CASSPQGEGTGELFF.

CDR3 in DNA: TGTGCCAGCAGGACAAAGAGTGGGCGATACAATGAGCAGTTCTTC. Protein product: CASRTKSGRYNEQFF. This sequence joins TRBV6-5 and TRBJ2-1; D remains ambiguous. CDR1 is MNHEY and CDR2 is SVGAGI in the germline V gene. This CDR3 is 15 amino acids long. Trimming took 6 bases from V and 4 from J, leaving 16 bases between them.

The rearrangement links TRBV11-2 to TRBJ2-6, with TRBD1 as a possible D gene (6 bases). The V gene lost 5 bases and the J gene lost 2 bases, with 10 bases spanning the gap. The CDR3 is 15 amino acids. Per the germline V gene, CDR1 is SGHAT and CDR2 is FQNNGV. This CDR3 is CASSPNRAGANVLTF. CDR3 in DNA: TGTGCCAGCAGCCCTAACAGGGCTGGGGCCAACGTCCTGACTTTC.

The V call is TRBV7-2, the J call TRBJ1-1; 12 bases match TRBD1. The trim removed 5 bases at V and 6 bases at J, leaving 7 bases unmatched. The germline CDR1 and CDR2 sequences are SGHTA and FQGNSA. This CDR3 comprises 15 residues. The CDR3 DNA follows: TGTGCCAGCAGCCCTGGGACAGGGGGCGTCGCTGAAGCTTTCTTT. Protein: CASSPGTGGVAEAFF.

This chain links TRBV19 with TRBJ1-5; no firm D call. The ends were cut back, 3 bases at V and 4 bases at J, with 10 bases in the middle. CDR3 size: 14 residues. Germline V gene sequence: CDR1 LNHDA, CDR2 SQIVND (reference sequence). The CDR3 region is CASSIERANQPQHF. CDR3 bases: TGTGCCAGTAGTATTGAGAGGGCAAATCAGCCCCAGCATTTT.

This chain uses TRBV30 with TRBJ2-7, with 9 positions matching TRBD1. The CDR3 totals 15 residues. Germline values: CDR1 GTSNPN, CDR2 SVGIG (reference sequence). Trimming removed 1 base from V and 1 base from J; junction bases left unmatched: 5. The CDR3 DNA reads as TGTGCCTGGAGTGACCCAGGACAGGGGTCCTACGAGCAGTACTTC. Encoded protein: CAWSDPGQGSYEQYF.

V gene TRBV19 combines with J gene TRBJ1-1; the D gene is possibly TRBD1 (6 bases). The V end was cut by 5 bases, the J end by 1 base, with 14 bases between. From germline, CDR1 is LNHDA and CDR2 SQIVND (reference sequence). The CDR3 is made up of 15 amino acids. The CDR3 nucleotides read TGTGCCAGTAGTGTACAGGGTAGAAAGAACACTGAAGCTTTCTTT. As protein: CASSVQGRKNTEAFF.

CDR3 DNA sequence: TGTGCTAGTGGTTTGGGGGACAGGGGAAGAAACATTCAGTACTTC. This sequence encodes CASGLGDRGRNIQYF. The chain uses TRBV12-5 and TRBJ2-4; 10 bases are shared with TRBD1. Germline values: CDR1 LGHNT, CDR2 FRNRAP. V shed 1 base, J shed 6 bases, and the junction held 3 bases outside the gene matches. This CDR3 region has 15 residues.

The V call is TRBV28, the J call TRBJ1-2, with D unresolved. The CDR3 is made up of 16 amino acids. Germline V gives CDR1 MDHEN, CDR2 SYDVKM. Trimming removed 5 bases at V and 2 bases at J, with 18 bases between. Here the CDR3 reads CASSLLSVISNYGYTF. In DNA form, the CDR3 reads TGTGCCAGCAGTCTTCTATCGGTGATCTCGAACTATGGCTACACCTTC.

The sample holds one count of this clone. V is TRBV5-1 and J is TRBJ2-2, with D perhaps TRBD2 (5 bases). Germline lookup yields CDR1 SGHRS and CDR2 YFSETQ. The CDR3 runs to 15 residues. Trimming took 0 bases from V and 7 from J, leaving 13 bases between them. CDR3 protein: CASSLGFSVIGELFF. The DNA of the CDR3 is TGCGCCAGCAGCTTGGGGTTTAGCGTCATCGGGGAGCTGTTTTTT.

The chain links TRBV25-1 to TRBJ2-7; D might be TRBD1 (5 bases). The V end was cut by 1 base, the J end by 6 bases, with 13 bases between. This CDR3 comprises 14 residues. Germline V gene lookup returns CDR1 MGHDK and CDR2 SYGVNS. CDR3 loop: CASSEWGSPSEQYF. The CDR3 coding sequence is TGTGCCAGCAGTGAATGGGGCAGCCCCTCCGAGCAGTACTTC.

The sample holds one count of this clone. The J gene is TRBJ1-3, the V gene TRBV18; the D is unclear. This CDR3 region has 17 residues. Germline assignment: CDR1 KGHSH and CDR2 LQKENI. Trimming pared 5 bases from V and 0 bases from J, leaving 17 bases between. This CDR3 reads CASSAHPILSSGNTIYF. CDR3 in DNA: TGTGCCAGCTCAGCCCATCCTATCCTAAGCTCTGGAAACACCATATATTTT.

The J gene is TRBJ2-7, the V gene TRBV6-5; no firm D call. V was clipped by 4 bases and J by 4 bases, with 5 bases between them. The CDR3 covers 11 residues. The V gene's germline CDR1 is MNHEY and CDR2 SVGAGI. The chain's CDR3 is CASSSPYEQYF. The CDR3 DNA sequence: TGTGCCAGCAGTTCCCCATACGAGCAGTACTTC.

The chain carries TRBV6-4 and TRBJ2-2, with TRBD1 identical over 8 bases. Losses at the gene ends were 6 bases for V and 6 bases for J; bases not matched to a gene: 6. Germline V gene data show CDR1 as MRHNA and CDR2 as SNTAGT. CDR3 size: 14 residues. Here the CDR3 reads CASSYSGGPGELFF. CDR3 in DNA: TGTGCCAGCAGCTACTCAGGGGGCCCCGGGGAGCTGTTTTTT.